This entry concerns a single T cell receptor (beta chain). Its ends do not fully match the called genes, so a read error is possible. This sample was taken from a study of tumor-infiltrating lymphocytes in primary liver carcinoma. Co-extraction yielded RNA and DNA from roughly 21-30 mg of unsorted bulk tissue. The cohort consisted of patients whose primary liver carcinoma was surgically resected. Sampling targeted five separate regions of each tumor, which included the tumor centre. TCR beta cDNA was reverse-transcribed from around 0.55 ug of total RNA. The reaction used a constant-region primer and ProtoScript II reverse transcriptase. Researchers made the TCR beta libraries by running three nested multiplex PCR rounds with slightly modified ARM-PCR. Forward primers for TRBV1-TRBV30 and a C-beta reverse primer served the first two PCR rounds, at approximately 10 cycles each. Via MiXCR, TCRdb re-called the multiplex PCR reads, giving one row per CDR3 protein. The sample includes tens of thousands of distinct CDR3 sequences, approximately 80% of them seen just once.

The CDR3 covers 15 residues. Per germline, CDR1 MDHEN and CDR2 SYDVKM. The sequencing sample was made of liver tumor tissue from sampling region 2. Subset: tumor region T2, inferior pole. This receptor was obtained from a woman aged 25 to 39 with primary liver carcinoma and hepatitis B virus infection. This sequence joins TRBV28 and TRBJ1-2, with a tentative D call TRBD1 (6 bases). CDR3 sequence reads: CAIIQGRGANYGYTF. The DNA of the CDR3 is TGTGCCATCATCCAAGGACGGGGGGCTAACTATGGCTACACCTTT.